The present entry profiles one TCR beta chain with its context. This sample stems from a study of blood T cell repertoires in COVID-19. Across the study: Samples representing acute and convalescent COVID-19 were sourced from the United States, Italy and Spain. T cells, B-cell-depleted T cells, or PBMCs supplied cDNA or gDNA.

This CDR3 spans 16 amino acids. Germline V lookup: CDR1 SGHTA, CDR2 FQGNSA. Trimming took 1 base from V and 2 from J, leaving 15 bases between them. Original data processing: Reference gene primer amplification yielded estimated nucleated cell counts. TCRdb's copy holds only in-frame clones and misses some; the assay was immunoSEQ multiplex PCR. The V and J calls and clone size were taken over from that table, and D and trimming were inferred from the DNA. This sample has some 200,000 clones, with around 84% found just once. This sequence was found in a man aged 25 to 40 with active or convalescent COVID-19. The sample was peripheral blood. V is TRBV7-2 and J is TRBJ2-7, with D tentatively TRBD1 (5 bases). CDR3 loop: CASSLDGPGFPYEQYF. CDR3 DNA: TGTGCCAGCAGCTTAGACGGGCCAGGGTTCCCCTACGAGCAGTACTTC.